Listed here are 23 T cell receptor beta chains from one sample, sequenced in a study of neurological immune-mediated disorders. A single record per CDR3 protein comes from TCRdb applying MiXCR to the 5' RACE reads. This table holds approximately 50,000 distinct CDR3 sequences, 3% to 4% found once. Sequencing was done on a sample of PBMCs. Receptors originate from a man aged 35 to 55 with multiple sclerosis.

This clonotype has a handful of counts. An end of the junction differs from the germline gene, which may be a read error. This rearrangement joins TRBV12-3 or TRBV12-4 to TRBJ1-6; D uncertain. The CDR3 is 12 residues long. The CDR3 DNA sequence: TGTGCCAGCAGTTTGAGGAATTCACCCCTCAACTTT. This codes for CASSLRNSPLNF.

The V call is TRBV10-2, the J call TRBJ2-7; no clear D. The CDR3 contains 14 residues. Germline lookup yields CDR1 WSHSY and CDR2 SAAADI. The ends were cut back, 6 bases at V and 3 bases at J, with 15 bases in the middle. CDR3 sequence (DNA): TGCGCCAGCAGGAGCAGGTCTAAGGGCTACGAGCAGTACTTC. This gives the protein CASRSRSKGYEQYF.

This clonotype has ten or more counts. J is TRBJ2-2 and V is TRBV12-3 or TRBV12-4; 9 bases are a match to TRBD2. The V segment lost 6 bases and the J segment 0 bases; nucleotides outside the gene matches: 14. This CDR3 is 19 amino acids long. The DNA for the CDR3 is TGTGCCAGCAGCCGCTCCCGTGGTAGCGGGGGTGCGAACACCGGGGAGCTGTTTTTT. Its protein is CASSRSRGSGGANTGELFF.

This clonotype was counted at least ten times. The rearrangement links TRBV7-8 to TRBJ2-1; a weak D match, TRBD2 (6 bases). CDR1 and CDR2 (germline): SGHVS, FQNEAQ. CDR3 length equals 16 residues. V shed 1 base and J shed 5 bases, with 15 bases lying between them. Here the CDR3 reads CASSLGRSAGHNEQFF. CDR3 bases: TGTGCCAGCAGCTTAGGACGGTCGGCGGGGCACAATGAGCAGTTCTTC. Variable domain in full (rest from reference TRBV7-8 and TRBJ2-1): GAGVSQSPRYKVAKRGQDVALRCDPISGHVSLFWYQQALGQGPEFLTYFQNEAQLDKSGLPSDRFFAERPEGSVSTLKIQRTQQEDSAVYLCASSLGRSAGHNEQFFGPGTRLTVL.

There are many counts of this clonotype. V usage is TRBV5-1 and J usage is TRBJ2-6; 9 bases are shared with TRBD1. The CDR3 loop spans 15 amino acids. The germline CDR1 and CDR2 sequences are SGHRS and YFSETQ. The junction had 3 bases not matched to a gene; V was cut back by 4 bases and J by 4 bases. The CDR3 DNA is TGCGCCAGCAGCGGGACAGGGTCCGGGGCCAACGTCCTGACTTTC. As protein: CASSGTGSGANVLTF.

This clonotype was seen ten or more times. The rearrangement joins TRBV12-3 or TRBV12-4 to TRBJ2-7, with TRBD1 matching 12 bases. This CDR3 region has 17 residues. The V gene end was trimmed by 5 bases and the J gene end by 3 bases; junction bases not matched to a gene: 11. The CDR3 bases are TGTGCCAGCAGTCGAATAATCCGGGACAGGGGGCACTACGAGCAGTACTTC. Translated, it gives CASSRIIRDRGHYEQYF.

This clonotype was seen ten or more times. This sequence joins TRBV7-2 and TRBJ1-2, with D uncertain. V was clipped by 8 bases and J by 7 bases, with 17 bases between them. Germline CDR1 and CDR2: SGHTA and FQGNSA. There are 13 residues in the CDR3. Written as DNA, the CDR3 is TGTGCCAGCTTGGATCGGGCGGCTACTGGCTACACCTTC. Translation gives CASLDRAATGYTF.

In this sample, this clonotype turned up many times. V and J are TRBV7-9 and TRBJ1-6, with D possibly matching TRBD1 (5 bases). The CDR3 runs to 18 residues. Germline CDR1 and CDR2: SEHNR and FQNEAQ (reference sequence). Trimming cost V 4 bases and J 5 bases, with 21 bases left between them. CDR3 sequence reads: CASSSLPSGGENNSPLHF. The CDR3 DNA follows: TGTGCCAGCAGCTCCCTCCCGTCGGGGGGGGAAAATAATTCACCCCTCCACTTT. Full variable domain (missing parts from reference TRBV7-9 and TRBJ1-6): DTGVSQNPRHKITKRGQNVTFRCDPISEHNRLYWYRQTLGQGPEFLTYFQNEAQLEKSRLLSDRFSAERPKGSFSTLEIQRTEQGDSAMYLCASSSLPSGGENNSPLHFGNGTRLTVT.

The CDR3 region has the DNA TGCGCCAGCAGCTTGGATGGGGGGCGAGAGACCCAGTACTTC. As protein: CASSLDGGRETQYF. The V gene is TRBV5-1, the J gene TRBJ2-5, with D perhaps TRBD1 or TRBD2 (6 bases each). This CDR3 region has 14 residues. V dropped 0 bases and J dropped 4 bases, with 10 bases sitting between them. The germline V gene has CDR1 SGHRS and CDR2 YFSETQ.

This clonotype was seen many times. CDR3 protein: CASRRPANVLTF. In DNA form, the CDR3 reads TGTGCCAGCAGGAGGCCAGCCAACGTCCTGACTTTC. This sequence joins TRBV12-3 or TRBV12-4 and TRBJ2-6; D call uncertain. This CDR3 contains 12 residues. The V and J ends lost 6 bases and 7 bases respectively, with 7 bases between them.

This clonotype was seen ten or more times. The chain links TRBV5-1 to TRBJ1-5, with 8 bases fitting TRBD1. This CDR3 spans 15 amino acids. The V gene's germline CDR1 is SGHRS and CDR2 YFSETQ. The ends lost 6 bases at V and 3 bases at J; junction bases unmatched: 8. CDR3 amino acids: CASNPTGDLNQPQHF. The CDR3 DNA is TGCGCCAGCAACCCGACAGGGGACCTCAATCAGCCCCAGCATTTT.

This clonotype was picked up many times. The chain links TRBV7-9 to TRBJ1-6, with a weak D call TRBD1 (6 bases). Per the germline V gene, CDR1 is SEHNR and CDR2 is FQNEAQ (reference sequence). Trimming left V 11 bases short and J 7 bases short, with 27 bases between. CDR3 length: 17 amino acids. For the CDR3, the DNA is TGTGCCGGCTCGGGACAATGGGCTTTTATTGGGAATTCACCCCTCCACTTT. Residues: CAGSGQWAFIGNSPLHF.

This clonotype was seen many times. This rearrangement joins TRBV6-2 or TRBV6-3 to TRBJ2-1; possibly TRBD1 or TRBD2 for D (5 bases each). The CDR3 totals 15 residues. Germline loops: CDR1 MNHEY, CDR2 SVGEGT. V was trimmed by 4 bases and J by 7 bases, leaving 17 bases between them. The CDR3 coding sequence is TGTGCCAGCAGTTCAGCCTACCCGAGGGGTAATGAGCAGTTCTTC. Amino acids: CASSSAYPRGNEQFF.

This clonotype was seen repeatedly, ten times or more. This sequence joins TRBV4-1 and TRBJ2-3; D may be TRBD1 (6 bases). The ends were cut back, 4 bases at V and 2 bases at J, with 13 bases in the middle. The CDR3 is 15 residues long. In germline, CDR1 is MGHRA, CDR2 YSYEKL. The CDR3 sequence is CASSPGQTITDTQYF. The CDR3 bases are TGCGCCAGCAGCCCGGGACAAACTATCACAGATACGCAGTATTTT.

This clonotype was counted at least ten times. The gene calls are TRBV4-1 and TRBJ1-4, with D hard to call. Per the germline V gene, CDR1 is MGHRA and CDR2 is YSYEKL. This CDR3 is 12 amino acids long. V lost 4 bases and J lost 12, with 12 bases in between. CDR3 sequence: CASSLVGTELFF. The DNA of the CDR3 is TGCGCCAGCAGCCTTGTCGGAACTGAACTGTTTTTT.

There are many counts of this clonotype. The V call is TRBV24-1, the J call TRBJ2-2; a weak D match, TRBD1 (6 bases). Germline V gives CDR1 KGHDR, CDR2 SFDVKD. V lost 8 bases and J 4 bases, leaving 10 bases between the germline ends. The CDR3 runs 13 residues. CDR3 residues: CATTGASTGELFF. Written as DNA, the CDR3 is TGTGCCACCACAGGGGCGAGCACCGGGGAGCTGTTTTTT.

This clonotype was detected ten times or more. J is TRBJ2-7 and V is TRBV5-1, with TRBD1 as a possible D gene (6 bases). This CDR3 spans 13 amino acids. Trimming removed 4 bases at V and 5 bases at J, with 13 bases between. The germline V gene encodes CDR1 SGHRS and CDR2 YFSETQ. CDR3 region: CASSESRGHEQYF. DNA of the CDR3: TGCGCCAGCAGCGAGTCCAGGGGACACGAGCAGTACTTC.

This clonotype occurred many times. The chain joins TRBV20-1 to TRBJ1-1; no firm D call. V lost 6 bases and J lost 6, with 23 bases in between. The CDR3 contains 15 residues. Germline CDR1 reads DFQATT; CDR2 reads SNEGSKA (reference sequence). For the CDR3, the DNA is TGCAGTGCGAGAATGTTTCGAGGAGGGAGGGCTGAAGCTTTCTTT. Translating gives CSARMFRGGRAEAFF.

This clonotype turned up a few times. Relative to the germline gene, one junction end is altered; a read error may explain this. The gene calls are TRBV9 and TRBJ1-6, with 10 positions matching TRBD1. The length of the CDR3 is 16 residues. Germline V lookup: CDR1 SGDLS, CDR2 YYNGEE. As DNA, the CDR3 is TGTGCCAGCAGAGGTGCTGGGACAGGGGTTAATTCACCCCTCAACTTT. It encodes CASRGAGTGVNSPLNF.

This clonotype was counted many times. The chain couples TRBV20-1 to TRBJ2-1, with TRBD2 matching 10 bases. Looked up from germline, CDR1 is DFQATT and CDR2 is SNEGSKA (reference sequence). CDR3 length: 15 residues. V was clipped by 5 bases and J by 8 bases; unmatched bases: 12. The CDR3 nucleotides are TGCAGTGCTTTACTAGCGGGGATAACTGAACATGAGCAGTTCTTC. It codes for CSALLAGITEHEQFF.

This clonotype was observed at least ten times. The rearrangement uses TRBV5-5 and TRBJ1-6; D unresolved. The CDR3 is made up of 14 amino acids. Trimming stripped 1 base from V and 6 bases from J, with 8 bases between. CDR1 SGHKS and CDR2 YYEKEE come from the germline V gene (reference sequence). CDR3 nucleotides: TGTGCCAGCAGCTTGACAGTGGGTAATTCACCCCTCCACTTT. Translating gives CASSLTVGNSPLHF.

This clonotype was counted many times. J is TRBJ1-2 and V is TRBV5-1; no clear D. Germline V gives CDR1 SGHRS, CDR2 YFSETQ. The CDR3 totals 14 residues. V dropped 4 bases and J dropped 0 bases, with 10 bases sitting between them. For the CDR3, the DNA is TGCGCCAGCAGCGCGGACGGCTCTAACTATGGCTACACCTTC. Its protein product is CASSADGSNYGYTF. Full variable domain (rest looked up from reference TRBV5-1 and TRBJ1-2): KAGVTQTPRYLIKTRGQQVTLSCSPISGHRSVSWYQQTPGQGLQFLFEYFSETQRNKGNFPGRFSGRQFSNSRSEMNVSTLELGDSALYLCASSADGSNYGYTFGSGTRLTVV.

In this sample, this clonotype turned up many times. The chain employs TRBV20-1 and TRBJ2-1, with 12 nucleotides matching TRBD2. Germline trimming cut 6 bases from V and 7 bases from J; bases unmatched to any gene: 10. The germline CDR1 and CDR2 sequences are DFQATT and SNEGSKA (reference sequence). This CDR3 contains 15 residues. For the CDR3, the DNA is TGCAGTGCGACCACGACTAGCGGGGGTGGTAATGAGCAGTTCTTC. Translated: CSATTTSGGGNEQFF.